The 9 T cell receptor beta chains below come from one sample, sequenced in a study of a mutant IDH1 vaccine in newly diagnosed glioma. Profiled with immunoSEQ multiplex PCR; TCRdb holds only in-frame clones, not every one. The table has 55,000 to 65,000 clones, roughly four fifths seen once. No antigens are known for them. Documented time point: week 11, during vaccination. A single vaccine dose contained 300 ug of mutant IDH1 20-mer peptide, and topical imiquimod was used with it. This specimen was PBMCs, taken from a glioma patient whose treatment included an IDH1 peptide vaccine. The receptors stem from a man aged 25 to 40 with glioma.

This chain connects TRBV9 to TRBJ2-1, with 10 bases that match TRBD1. Trimming at V came to 4 bases and at J to 6 bases, leaving 7 bases not matched to a gene. The CDR3 has 15 residues. The germline V gene encodes CDR1 SGDLS and CDR2 YYNGEE. Here the CDR3 DNA reads TGTGCCAGCAGCTCCGCCGGGACAGGGGTCAATGAGCAGTTCTTC. Amino acids: CASSSAGTGVNEQFF. Combining the CDR3 with reference TRBV9 and TRBJ2-1 gives the whole variable domain DSGVTQTPKHLITATGQRVTLRCSPRSGDLSVYWYQQSLDQGLQFLIQYYNGEERAKGNILERFSAQQFPDLHSELNLSSLELGDSALYFCASSSAGTGVNEQFFGPGTRLTVL.

The chain combines TRBV5-6 with TRBJ1-1, with D uncertain. The CDR3 is 14 residues long. In germline, CDR1 is SGHDT, CDR2 YYEEEE. Trimming removed 0 bases from V and 1 base from J, with 7 bases in between. The CDR3 DNA reads TGTGCCAGCAGCTTGGCCACCGGGAACACTGAAGCTTTCTTT. Its translation is CASSLATGNTEAFF.

The rearrangement uses TRBV30 and TRBJ1-2, with 7 positions matching TRBD1. This CDR3 spans 11 amino acids. Germline V lookup: CDR1 GTSNPN, CDR2 SVGIG (reference sequence). J lost 6 bases, V lost 6 bases, and 4 bases had no gene match. Written as DNA, the CDR3 is TGTGCCTGTTCGACAGGGAATGGCTACACCTTC. Residues: CACSTGNGYTF.

The rearrangement links TRBV2 to TRBJ2-7; D gene ambiguous. V dropped 5 bases and J dropped 2 bases, with 4 bases sitting between them. The germline V gene has CDR1 SNHLY and CDR2 FYNNEI. This CDR3 contains 11 residues. CDR3: CASSSAYEQYF. DNA of the CDR3: TGTGCCAGCAGTTCCGCCTACGAGCAGTACTTC.

The chain employs TRBV6-1 and TRBJ2-5; maybe TRBD1 (6 bases). Germline assignment: CDR1 MNHNS and CDR2 SASEGT. The CDR3 covers 14 residues. Trimming took 10 bases from V and 5 from J, leaving 20 bases between them. The CDR3 DNA reads as TGTGCCACCTCCCGTTGGACAGACGGGGAGACCCAGTACTTC. Its protein is CATSRWTDGETQYF.

The chain's CDR3 is CASSLGASSEQYF. The DNA of the CDR3 is TGTGCCAGCAGCTTAGGAGCAAGTAGCGAGCAGTACTTC. The genes are TRBV7-9 and TRBJ2-7; no firm D call. Trimming stripped 1 base from V and 6 bases from J, with 10 bases between. This CDR3 has 13 residues. Germline V lookup: CDR1 SEHNR, CDR2 FQNEAQ (reference sequence).

The CDR3 nucleotides are TGTGCCAGCAGTTACGAAGGGGGCCATTCACCCCTCCACTTT. It codes for CASSYEGGHSPLHF. This chain links TRBV6-6 with TRBJ1-6; 7 positions match TRBD1. This CDR3 region has 14 residues. V dropped 2 bases and J dropped 8; count of bases not matched to a gene: 3. Germline CDR1 MNHNY, CDR2 SVGAGI (reference sequence).

This clone was counted a few times. The rearrangement joins TRBV10-3 to TRBJ1-2, with 7 positions matching TRBD1. Per the germline V gene, CDR1 is ENHRY and CDR2 is SYGVKD. The CDR3 totals 13 residues. V lost 9 bases to trimming and J lost 0 bases; unmatched junction nucleotides: 4. CDR3 DNA sequence: TGTGCCATTACAGGGGAAGCTAACTATGGCTACACCTTC. It yields the protein CAITGEANYGYTF.

This chain connects TRBV6-1 to TRBJ2-3, with D uncertain. Germline lookup yields CDR1 MNHNS and CDR2 SASEGT. V was pared by 6 bases and J by 0 bases, with 10 bases between. The CDR3 is made up of 14 amino acids. CDR3 region: CASSRSSSTDTQYF. DNA for the CDR3: TGTGCCAGCAGCAGGAGTTCTAGCACAGATACGCAGTATTTT.